This is a list of T cell receptor beta chains from one sample in a study of blood T cell repertoires in COVID-19. Sequenced by immunoSEQ multiplex PCR; TCRdb stores in-frame clones only, minus some. The table records 40,000 or so clones, 65% to 85% of them present only once. The sample comprised peripheral blood. The receptors derive from a man aged 40-49 years with active or convalescent COVID-19. The CDR3 runs from the conserved cysteine through the conserved F or W. A D gene is named only where the DNA matches it firmly. A row's size may be missing; if present it is once, few, many or a size class.

V,J,D,size,DNA,CDR3
TRBV5-1,TRBJ2-2,.,.,TGCGCCAGCAAGAAACAGGGATTGGGGGAGCTGTTTTTT,CASKKQGLGELFF
TRBV19,TRBJ1-1,.,.,TGTGCCAGTAGTATAGAAGTCGGGAACACTGAAGCTTTCTTT,CASSIEVGNTEAFF
TRBV24-1,TRBJ2-7,.,once,TGTGCCACCAGCGCCGGAGGAGCAGGTGACTACGAGCAGTACTTC,CATSAGGAGDYEQYF
TRBV19,TRBJ2-3,TRBD2,.,TGTGCCAGTAGCCTGGGAGCGGGAGTAACAGATACGCAGTATTTT,CASSLGAGVTDTQYF
TRBV6-1,TRBJ1-2,.,few,TGTGCCAGCAGTGAGCAGGGTCCTAACTATGGCTACACCTTC,CASSEQGPNYGYTF
TRBV30,TRBJ1-5,.,few,TGTGCCTGGAGTTACAGGTACAATCAGCCCCAGCATTTT,CAWSYRYNQPQHF
TRBV19,TRBJ2-5,.,.,TGTGCCAGTAGGAAACAGGGTTCCCAAGAGACCCAGTACTTC,CASRKQGSQETQYF
TRBV19,TRBJ2-7,TRBD1,.,TGTGCCAGTAGCCCCGGACAGGGCGGAGGGCAGTACTTC,CASSPGQGGGQYF
TRBV11-2,TRBJ2-7,.,.,TGTGCCAGCAGCCTAGGCGGGTATCCCTACGAGCAGTACTTC,CASSLGGYPYEQYF
TRBV11-3,TRBJ2-3,TRBD1,.,TGTGCCAGCAGCTTAGGGGACAGCTACACAGATACGCAGTATTTT,CASSLGDSYTDTQYF
TRBV7-2,TRBJ2-7,.,.,TGTGCCAGCAGCCACTTGGACCAGGAGGGAGAGCAGTACTTC,CASSHLDQEGEQYF
TRBV3-1/TRBV3-2,TRBJ2-1,.,.,TGTGCCAGCAGCCAAGACCGGTTATCCTACAATGAGCAGTTCTTC,CASSQDRLSYNEQFF
TRBV5-4,TRBJ1-6,.,few,TGTGCCAGCAGCTCCCGGGACACCTTTAATTCACCCCTCCACTTT,CASSSRDTFNSPLHF
TRBV7-2,TRBJ1-2,.,.,TGTGCCAGCAGCTCAAGACAGCCCTATGGCTACACCTTC,CASSSRQPYGYTF
TRBV6-1,TRBJ2-1,TRBD2,.,TGTGCCAGCAGTGAAGGAGCGGGAAGTAGCTCCTACAATGAGCAGTTCTTC,CASSEGAGSSSYNEQFF
TRBV12-3/TRBV12-4,TRBJ2-3,.,.,TGTGCCAGCAGTCCTCTCCAGGGGACGCAGTATTTT,CASSPLQGTQYF
TRBV3-1/TRBV3-2,TRBJ1-1,.,.,TGTGCCAGCAGCCCCCGGGGAGGGGGCACTGAAGCTTTCTTT,CASSPRGGGTEAFF
TRBV14,TRBJ2-3,TRBD2,once,TGTGCCAGCAGCCGGAGGGGCGGGGGGAACCTCCGGGATACGCAGTATTTT,CASSRRGGGNLRDTQYF
TRBV3-1/TRBV3-2,TRBJ1-2,TRBD1,few,TGTGCCAGCAGCCAAGGGGTGACAGGGGTGGGCGGCTACACCTTC,CASSQGVTGVGGYTF